This T cell receptor (beta chain) was sequenced in a study of identical twins. Broader study findings: The more abundant beta clonotypes in cord blood had fewer insertions, and memory repertoires did not show this.

Turning to this clonotype: Its antigen is currently unknown.

Donors uniformly comprised healthy Caucasians. TCRdb reanalysed the 5' RACE reads using MiXCR and keeps one entry per CDR3 protein. The sample records 510,000 or so distinct CDR3 sequences, 13% to 15% being singletons. This same sample was also taken into another study, of yellow fever vaccine responses in identical twins. This second report adds: Convergence reportedly seemed to mark part of the twins' vaccine T cell response, with personalization marking the rest.

This TCR was recovered from a woman under 30 in good health. The sample was CD4+ T cells sorted from blood.

As DNA, the CDR3 is TGTGCCAGCAGTTTACGTGGAGGCGGGGAGCTGTTTTTT. Amino acids: CASSLRGGGELFF. The chain employs TRBV12-3 or TRBV12-4 and TRBJ2-2; TRBD2 might be the D (5 bases). Between the trimmed V and J ends, which lost 2 bases and 7 bases, there was a span of 8 bases. The CDR3 consists of 13 residues.